One TCR beta chain is described in this entry. This record comes from a study of blood T cell repertoires in COVID-19. Study information: COVID-19 samples from acute and convalescent phases originated in the United States, Italy and Spain.

Original processing notes: Cell counts per sample came from amplifying reference gene primers. Generated by immunoSEQ multiplex PCR, the TCRdb table keeps only in-frame clones and is missing some. The DNA gave D and trimming, while V, J and clone size come from that table. This table holds a few hundred thousand clones, 88% found once. Germline V gene lookup returns CDR1 SGHTA and CDR2 FQGNSA. This CDR3 comprises 17 residues. The junction had 9 bases not matched to a gene; V was cut back by 5 bases and J by 3 bases. The TCR originated in a woman between 40 and 50 years old who had been exposed to COVID-19. V usage is TRBV7-2 and J usage is TRBJ2-2; 10 bases agree with TRBD2. Sequencing was performed on PBMCs or T cells enriched from blood (not recorded which). The CDR3 sequence: CASSPPRGTSDTGELFF. The CDR3 nucleotides are TGTGCCAGCAGCCCACCCCGCGGGACTAGCGACACCGGGGAGCTGTTTTTT.